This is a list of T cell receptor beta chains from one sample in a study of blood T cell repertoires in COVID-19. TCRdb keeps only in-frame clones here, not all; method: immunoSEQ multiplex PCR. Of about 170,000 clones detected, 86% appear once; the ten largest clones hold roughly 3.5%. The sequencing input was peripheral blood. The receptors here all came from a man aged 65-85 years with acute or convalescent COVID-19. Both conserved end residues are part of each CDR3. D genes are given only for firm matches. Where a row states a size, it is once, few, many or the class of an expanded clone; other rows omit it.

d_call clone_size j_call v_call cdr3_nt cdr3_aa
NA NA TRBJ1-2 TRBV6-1 TGTGCCAGCAGTGTATCCGCAGGGGCTGAAGGCTATGGCTACACCTTC CASSVSAGAEGYGYTF
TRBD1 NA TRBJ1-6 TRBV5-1 TGCGCCAGCAACTTCGGGACAGGGGGCTCCTATAATTCACCCCTCCACTTT CASNFGTGGSYNSPLHF
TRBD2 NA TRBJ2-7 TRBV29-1 TGCAGCGTTGAAGATCTCCCGGGGGGGGAGCAGTACTTC CSVEDLPGGEQYF
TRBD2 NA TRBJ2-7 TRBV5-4 TGTGCCAGCAGCTTCGCGGGAGGCTACGAGCAGTACTTC CASSFAGGYEQYF
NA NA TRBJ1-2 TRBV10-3 TGTGCCACCGGGAGAGGGTCAGCCTATGGCTACACCTTC CATGRGSAYGYTF
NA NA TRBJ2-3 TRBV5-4 TGTGCCAGCAGCTTGGAGAAACTAAACACAGATACGCAGTATTTT CASSLEKLNTDTQYF
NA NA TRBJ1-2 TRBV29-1 TGCAGCGTTGAGGGGGGGGATGGCTACACCTTC CSVEGGDGYTF
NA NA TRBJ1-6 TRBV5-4 TGTGCCAGCAGCTCGAAGCTGACAGGCACAAACAATTCACCCCTCCACTTT CASSSKLTGTNNSPLHF
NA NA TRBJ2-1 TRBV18 TGTGCCAGCTCACCGGGGGGGGCCTCCCTCGCCAATGAGCAGTTCTTC CASSPGGASLANEQFF
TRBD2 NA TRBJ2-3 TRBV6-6 TGTGCCAGCAGTACCCGTAGCGGGAGGACAGATACGCAGTATTTT CASSTRSGRTDTQYF
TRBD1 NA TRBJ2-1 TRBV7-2 TGTGCCAGCATTAACAGGGGGCCCGGCAATGAGCAGTTCTTC CASINRGPGNEQFF
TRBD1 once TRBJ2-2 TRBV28 TGTGCCAGCAGGACAGGGTCCGGGGAGCTGTTTTTT CASRTGSGELFF
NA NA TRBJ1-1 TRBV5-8 TGTGCCAGCAGCCCCCTCGCACAGGGATACGGAGTGGCTTTCTTT CASSPLAQGYGVAFF
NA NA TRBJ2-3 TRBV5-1 TGCGCCAGCAGCTCCGGGTTAGCGGCCTCCACAGATACGCAGTATTTT CASSSGLAASTDTQYF
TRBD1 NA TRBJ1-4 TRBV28 TGTGCCAGCAGTTTGCGACAGGGGGGAGAAAAACTGTTTTTT CASSLRQGGEKLFF
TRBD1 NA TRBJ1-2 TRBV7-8 TGTGCCAGCAGTTCCAGGGGGCGCGGAGCTAACTATGGCTACACCTTC CASSSRGRGANYGYTF
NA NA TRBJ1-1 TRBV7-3 TGTGCCAGCAGCTTAACTAGTTTGAGGGAAGCTTTCTTT CASSLTSLREAFF
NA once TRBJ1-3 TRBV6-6 TGTGCCAGTGACACAGGGCAGGGAAACACCATATATTTT CASDTGQGNTIYF
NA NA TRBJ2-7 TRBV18 TGTGCCAGCTCACCACCTTCGAGCTCCTACGAGCAGTACTTC CASSPPSSSYEQYF
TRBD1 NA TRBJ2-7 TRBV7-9 TGTGCCAGCAGGTACGGACAGGGCAGATCCTACGAGCAGTACTTC CASRYGQGRSYEQYF
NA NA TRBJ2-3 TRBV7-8 TGTGCCAGCAGCTTTTCTCTAGTCTCAGATACGCAGTATTTT CASSFSLVSDTQYF
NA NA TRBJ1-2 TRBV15 TGTGCCACCAGCAGAGATCGGGCAGGACTACTCTATGGCTACACCTTC CATSRDRAGLLYGYTF
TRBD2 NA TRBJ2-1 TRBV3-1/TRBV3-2 TGTGCCAGCAGCCCGGGACTAGCGGGAGAAGATGGCTACAATGAGCAGTTCTTC CASSPGLAGEDGYNEQFF
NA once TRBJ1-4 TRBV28 TGTGCCAGCAATCTCACAGGGAAACGCGAAAAACTGTTTTTT CASNLTGKREKLFF
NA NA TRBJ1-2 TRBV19 TGTGCCAGTTCCCTTGGGAGTGAGTGGATCGGCTACACCTTC CASSLGSEWIGYTF
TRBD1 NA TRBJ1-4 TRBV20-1 TGCAGTGCTAGTAACCCCGGGACAGGGGACGAAAAACTGTTTTTT CSASNPGTGDEKLFF
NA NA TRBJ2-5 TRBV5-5 TGTGCCAGCAGCCTCCCCAGGGTCTTAGAGACCCAGTACTTC CASSLPRVLETQYF
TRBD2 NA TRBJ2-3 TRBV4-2 TGTGCCAGCAGCCAAGTCGGACTAGAAACAGATACGCAGTATTTT CASSQVGLETDTQYF
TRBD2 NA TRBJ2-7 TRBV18 TGTGCCAGCTCGGATTATAGCGGGGGGCTCTACGAGCAGTACTTC CASSDYSGGLYEQYF
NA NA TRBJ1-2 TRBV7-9 TGTGCCAGCAGCTTAACCAGGGTGGATGGCTACACCTTC CASSLTRVDGYTF
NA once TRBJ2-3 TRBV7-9 TGTGCCACGGCTCGGGGAGACCCGGGTCCAGATACGCAGTATTTT CATARGDPGPDTQYF
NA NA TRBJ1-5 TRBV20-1 TGCAGTGCTAGTGTCTGGCCAAATAGCAATCAGCCCCAGCATTTT CSASVWPNSNQPQHF
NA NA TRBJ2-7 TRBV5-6 TGTGCCAGCAGCCTGACTCCCGATAGGTCCTACGAGCAGTACTTC CASSLTPDRSYEQYF
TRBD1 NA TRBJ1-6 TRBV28 TGTGCCAGCAGTTTGACGGGACAGGGAAATTCACCCCTCCACTTT CASSLTGQGNSPLHF
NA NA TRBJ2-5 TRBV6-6 TGTGCCAGCAGTGAGGATTCCAGGACCCAGTACTTC CASSEDSRTQYF
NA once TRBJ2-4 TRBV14 TGTGCCAGCAGAAACCGTATAGCCTTAGCCAAAAACATTCAGTACTTC CASRNRIALAKNIQYF
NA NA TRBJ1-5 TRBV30 TGTGCCTGGAGAGACCAGGGCTCTCAGCCCCAGCATTTT CAWRDQGSQPQHF
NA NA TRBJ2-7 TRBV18 TGTGCCAGCTCACCTCTGACAGGAGCCTCCTACGAGCAGTACTTC CASSPLTGASYEQYF
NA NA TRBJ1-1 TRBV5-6 TGTGCCAGCAGCTTGTGGAGGTCTACCACTGAAGCTTTCTTT CASSLWRSTTEAFF
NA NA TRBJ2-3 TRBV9 TGTGCCAGCAGCGTAGCCCAAACAGATACGCAGTATTTT CASSVAQTDTQYF
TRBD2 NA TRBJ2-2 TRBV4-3 TGCGCCAGCAGCCAAGGAGCGGGGGCTCGTTACACCGGGGAGCTGTTTTTT CASSQGAGARYTGELFF
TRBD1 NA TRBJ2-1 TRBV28 TGTGCCAGCAGTTCTGACAGGGGGCCCTACAATGAGCAGTTCTTC CASSSDRGPYNEQFF
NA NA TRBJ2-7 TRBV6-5 TGTGCCAGCCGTACCGCGGGGTCCTACGAGCAGTACTTC CASRTAGSYEQYF